The TCR beta chain described here comes from a study of cytomegalovirus exposure and HLA in healthy donors. Germline CDR1 SGHDN, CDR2 FVKESK. CDR3 length: 17 amino acids. V shed 4 bases and J shed 1 base, with 16 bases lying between them. The PCR had 60 Vbeta and 13 Jbeta primers. This table comes from immunoSEQ multiplex PCR, and its TCRdb copy is limited to in-frame clones, with some not included. This sample has about 120,000 clones, with over 60% found just once. Sequences were obtained from PBMCs. The clonotype was recovered from a human donor in good health. V usage is TRBV14 and J usage is TRBJ2-2, with D perhaps matching TRBD2 (6 bases). This CDR3 reads CASSLLGAGLNTGELFF. The CDR3 DNA reads as TGTGCCAGCAGCCTCTTAGGGGCGGGGTTGAACACCGGGGAGCTGTTTTTT.